A selection of T cell receptor beta chains follows, all from one sample in a study of blood T cells in healthy people across ages. TCRdb re-called the 5' RACE reads with MiXCR, one entry per CDR3 protein. The data hold about 1.5 million distinct CDR3 sequences, with approximately 43% observed a single time. Sequencing was performed on blood. The receptors shown here come from a woman aged 18-29 years in good health. CDR3s include the opening cysteine and the closing phenylalanine or tryptophan. The D gene is left open where the match is weak. Expanded clones get a size class; other rows say once, few or many, or leave the size out.

d_gene,v_gene,j_gene,abundance,CDR3aa,CDR3nt
.,TRBV4-3,TRBJ1-5,few,CASSQESGLGNQPQHF,TGCGCCAGCAGCCAAGAAAGCGGGCTTGGCAATCAGCCCCAGCATTTT
.,TRBV20-1,TRBJ2-1,.,CSATPVSYEQFF,TGCAGTGCTACCCCGGTGAGTTATGAGCAGTTCTTC
.,TRBV6-1,TRBJ2-2,.,CASSVHRNTGELFF,TGTGCCAGCAGTGTCCACAGGAACACCGGGGAGCTGTTTTTT
.,TRBV20-1,TRBJ1-2,.,CSAPVIHGYTF,TGCAGTGCTCCTGTGATACATGGCTACACCTTC
.,TRBV7-2,TRBJ2-2,.,CASSFSAQNTGELFF,TGTGCCAGCAGCTTCAGTGCCCAGAACACCGGGGAGCTGTTTTTT
TRBD2,TRBV6-5,TRBJ2-3,few,CASRGFAAGSIDTQYF,TGTGCCAGCAGAGGGTTTGCAGCGGGGAGTATAGATACGCAGTATTTT
.,TRBV14,TRBJ1-2,few,CASSQGRKYYGYTF,TGTGCCAGCAGCCAAGGGAGGAAATACTATGGCTACACCTTC
.,TRBV7-9,TRBJ2-3,.,CAGSLDNWPGTDTQYF,TGTGCCGGCAGCTTAGATAATTGGCCGGGCACAGATACGCAGTATTTT
.,TRBV6-2/TRBV6-3,TRBJ1-5,many,CASSYALPQVRRGNQPQHF,TGTGCCAGCAGTTACGCTCTTCCACAGGTTAGGAGAGGCAATCAGCCCCAGCATTTT
.,TRBV3-1,TRBJ1-4,.,CASSVSGGNEKLFF,TGTGCCAGCAGCGTATCCGGAGGGAATGAAAAACTGTTTTTT
TRBD1,TRBV20-1,TRBJ2-1,few,CSAKDPGQGRLETQFF,TGCAGTGCTAAGGATCCGGGACAGGGGCGGTTGGAGACCCAGTTCTTC
TRBD2,TRBV20-1,TRBJ2-1,few,CSANRWGASGRLSEQFF,TGCAGTGCTAACCGTTGGGGAGCTAGCGGGAGGTTGAGTGAGCAGTTCTTC
.,TRBV7-2,TRBJ1-5,.,CASSPRVQQPQHF,TGTGCCAGCAGCCCCAGGGTACAGCAGCCCCAGCATTTT
.,TRBV4-1,TRBJ2-5,.,CASSQGLITLGQETQYF,TGCGCCAGCAGCCAAGGGCTGATTACTTTGGGGCAAGAGACCCAGTACTTC
TRBD2,TRBV20-1,TRBJ2-5,.,CSARIAGGPETQYF,TGCAGTGCTAGGATAGCGGGAGGCCCGGAGACCCAGTACTTC
TRBD1,TRBV5-1,TRBJ2-7,few,CASSLAWTGWDEQYF,TGCGCCAGCAGCTTGGCTTGGACAGGTTGGGACGAGCAGTACTTC
.,TRBV5-1,TRBJ2-1,.,CASSLDGGDYNEQFF,TGCGCCAGCAGCTTGGATGGCGGGGATTACAATGAGCAGTTCTTC
TRBD2,TRBV4-3,TRBJ2-1,few,CASSQDLAEDNEQFF,TGCGCCAGCAGCCAAGATCTAGCGGAGGACAATGAGCAGTTCTTC
.,TRBV5-1,TRBJ1-5,.,CASSLEGGYQPQHF,TGCGCCAGCAGCTTGGAAGGGGGGTATCAGCCCCAGCATTTT
.,TRBV15,TRBJ1-2,.,CATSRGGYGRYGYTF,TGTGCCACCAGCAGAGGAGGGTACGGACGCTATGGCTACACCTTC
TRBD2,TRBV5-6,TRBJ2-3,.,CASSPGTSFRTDTQYF,TGTGCCAGCAGCCCCGGGACTAGTTTCCGCACAGATACGCAGTATTTT
.,TRBV7-9,TRBJ2-3,few,CASSTAALKGGNTQYF,TGTGCCAGCAGCACCGCTGCTTTGAAGGGCGGGAATACGCAGTATTTT
TRBD1,TRBV14,TRBJ2-3,few,CASSHTGAYTDTQYF,TGTGCCAGCAGCCATACAGGGGCTTACACAGATACGCAGTATTTT
TRBD1,TRBV7-9,TRBJ2-7,.,CASSLVLGQGATYEQYF,TGTGCCAGCAGCTTAGTTCTAGGACAGGGGGCTACCTACGAGCAGTACTTC
.,TRBV25-1,TRBJ2-7,many,CASTDAYEQYF,TGTGCCAGCACCGATGCTTACGAGCAGTACTTC
.,TRBV10-3,TRBJ2-5,few,CAIAGRGETQYF,TGTGCCATCGCAGGGAGAGGAGAGACCCAGTACTTC
.,TRBV29-1,TRBJ1-2,.,CSVAGGGAGTNYGYTF,TGCAGCGTTGCAGGCGGAGGGGCAGGGACGAACTATGGCTACACCTTC
TRBD2,TRBV4-3,TRBJ2-7,.,CASSLDRLGGRSYEQYF,TGCGCCAGCAGCCTAGATAGGTTAGGCGGGAGATCGTACGAGCAGTACTTC